Following are 19 T cell receptor beta chains from one sample sequenced in a study of blood T cell repertoires in COVID-19. The data were produced by immunoSEQ multiplex PCR, yet TCRdb's version contains in-frame clones alone and is incomplete. This sample has approximately 280,000 clones, with 84% found just once. The sequencing sample was made of peripheral blood. The receptor source for this set is a human donor with COVID-19, enrolled during active disease. The donor label of this sample is uncertain.

The gene calls are TRBV12-2 and TRBJ2-1; TRBD2 reflects the table's D call only, with no check against the DNA. TRBV12-2 has pseudogene status. This CDR3 contains 15 residues. The CDR3, as DNA: TGTGCAAGTCGCTCGGGACTAGCGGTAAACAATGAGCAGTTCTTC. It encodes CASRSGLAVNNEQFF.

The J gene is TRBJ1-1, the V gene TRBV21-1; the table names TRBD1, a call not compared with the DNA. TRBV21-1 is described as a pseudogene. CDR3 length: 16 amino acids. The CDR3 DNA is TGTGCCAGCAGCAAAGTTTGTGGGGGCCTGAACACTGAAGCTTTCTTT. It encodes CASSKVCGGLNTEAFF.

This sequence joins TRBV5-5 and TRBJ2-7, with TRBD2 identical over 8 bases. J gave up 6 bases and V 0 bases, and 5 bases lay outside the gene matches. Germline lookup yields CDR1 SGHKS and CDR2 YYEKEE (reference sequence). The CDR3 covers 14 residues. In DNA, the CDR3 is TGTGCCAGCAGCTTGGAGCACGGGGGGGGCGAGCAGTACTTC. Its translation: CASSLEHGGGEQYF.

The chain carries TRBV11-3 and TRBJ2-2, with TRBD2 matching over 11 bases. This CDR3 region has 16 residues. The V and J ends lost 5 bases and 4 bases, in that order; junction bases with no gene match: 6. Germline V gives CDR1 SGHNT, CDR2 YENEEA. The CDR3 spells CASSQGLAEGTGELFF. Here the CDR3 DNA reads TGTGCCAGCAGCCAGGGACTAGCGGAGGGCACCGGGGAGCTGTTTTTT.

The genes are TRBV2 and TRBJ2-7; D is uncertain. The V and J ends lost 4 bases and 4 bases respectively, with 8 bases between them. This CDR3 contains 12 residues. CDR1 is SNHLY, CDR2 FYNNEI, per germline. CDR3 in amino acids: CASSVLPYEQYF. The CDR3 nucleotides read TGTGCCAGCAGTGTACTACCTTACGAGCAGTACTTC. The variable domain in full, with the rest retrieved from reference TRBV2 and TRBJ2-7, is EPEVTQTPSHQVTQMGQEVILRCVPISNHLYFYWYRQILGQKVEFLVSFYNNEISEKSEIFDDQFSVERPDGSNFTLKIRSTKLEDSAMYFCASSVLPYEQYFGPGTRLTVT.

For the CDR3, the DNA is TGTGCCAGCTCACGACAGACACAAAACATTCAGTACTTC. The encoded protein is CASSRQTQNIQYF. The rearrangement links TRBV18 to TRBJ2-4; D possibly corresponds to TRBD1 (5 bases). CDR3 length equals 13 residues. V lost 4 bases and J lost 5, with 9 bases in between. CDR1 and CDR2 (germline): KGHSH, LQKENI. Combining the CDR3 with reference TRBV18 and TRBJ2-4 gives the whole variable domain NAGVMQNPRHLVRRRGQEARLRCSPMKGHSHVYWYRQLPEEGLKFMVYLQKENIIDESGMPKERFSAEFPKEGPSILRIQQVVRGDSAAYFCASSRQTQNIQYFGAGTRLSVL.

V usage is TRBV6-2 or TRBV6-3 and J usage is TRBJ2-2; D possibly corresponds to TRBD2 (5 bases). Trimming took 2 bases from V and 6 from J, leaving 7 bases between them. CDR1 is MNHEY, CDR2 SVGEGT, per germline. This CDR3 has 13 residues. CDR3 sequence: CASSYVGAGELFF. The CDR3 bases are TGTGCCAGCAGTTACGTCGGGGCCGGGGAGCTGTTTTTT.

V and J are TRBV11-2 and TRBJ2-4; D possibly corresponds to TRBD1 (5 bases). Germline CDR1 and CDR2: SGHAT and FQNNGV. Deletions cut 0 bases from V and 7 bases from J, with 19 bases between. The CDR3 length is 17 residues. The CDR3 coding sequence is TGTGCCAGCAGCTTAGATATAGGGGCACATAAAGGGAACATTCAGTACTTC. This codes for CASSLDIGAHKGNIQYF.

This clone came up once. The CDR3 DNA is TGTGCCAGCAGGGGACAGGTAAATCAGCCCCAGCATTTT. This translates into CASRGQVNQPQHF. The chain recombines TRBV27 with TRBJ1-5, with 8 bases lining up with TRBD1. CDR3 size: 13 residues. V shed 6 bases and J 4 bases; nucleotides not matched to a gene: 2. The V gene's germline CDR1 is MNHEY and CDR2 SMNVEV (reference sequence).

The V call is TRBV6-5, the J call TRBJ1-4; 7 nucleotides align to TRBD1. V dropped 2 bases and J dropped 4; count of bases not matched to a gene: 1. CDR3 length equals 14 residues. From germline, CDR1 is MNHEY and CDR2 SVGAGI. The CDR3 here is CASSYDRDNEKLFF. As DNA, the CDR3 is TGTGCCAGCAGTTACGACAGGGATAATGAAAAACTGTTTTTT.

The chain carries TRBV7-2 and TRBJ2-7; 7 positions match TRBD2. CDR3 length: 14 residues. V was clipped by 5 bases and J by 3 bases; unmatched bases: 7. CDR1 and CDR2 (germline): SGHTA, FQGNSA. The CDR3 is CASSPSGTIYEQYF. The CDR3 region has the DNA TGTGCCAGCAGCCCGAGCGGGACGATCTACGAGCAGTACTTC.

CDR3 sequence reads: CASFHPWGQGRTEAFF. The CDR3 DNA reads TGTGCCAGCTTTCACCCTTGGGGACAGGGTCGAACTGAAGCTTTCTTT. The rearrangement uses TRBV28 and TRBJ1-1; 9 bases are a match to TRBD1. Trimming removed 8 bases from V and 5 bases from J; junction bases left unmatched: 15. CDR3 length: 16 residues. Germline CDR1 reads MDHEN; CDR2 reads SYDVKM.

This clone was seen once. The chain employs TRBV2 and TRBJ1-1, with a tentative D call TRBD1 (6 bases). The CDR3 runs 14 residues. V lost 6 bases and J 1 base, leaving 12 bases between the germline ends. Germline-derived CDR1 and CDR2 are SNHLY and FYNNEI. The CDR3 DNA sequence: TGTGCCAGCAGCAAAGAAGGGGGGAACACTGAAGCTTTCTTT. Translated: CASSKEGGNTEAFF.

V usage is TRBV5-1 and J usage is TRBJ2-7, with TRBD2 as a possible D gene (6 bases). V lost 4 bases and J 3 bases, leaving 14 bases between the germline ends. Per the germline V gene, CDR1 is SGHRS and CDR2 is YFSETQ. There are 14 residues in the CDR3. DNA of the CDR3: TGCGCCAGCAGCCTGCGGCGGGGCGACTACGAGCAGTACTTC. Its translation is CASSLRRGDYEQYF.

This rearrangement joins TRBV5-5 to TRBJ2-1; 10 positions agree with TRBD2. The CDR3 totals 15 residues. The junction had 7 bases not matched to a gene; V was cut back by 1 base and J by 9 bases. The germline V gene has CDR1 SGHKS and CDR2 YYEKEE (reference sequence). The DNA of the CDR3 is TGTGCCAGCAGCTTGTTTGGGACTAGCGATATTGAGCAGTTCTTC. It translates to CASSLFGTSDIEQFF.

The chain combines TRBV12-3 or TRBV12-4 with TRBJ1-4; D might be TRBD1 (6 bases). This CDR3 has 12 amino acids. Trimming took 6 bases from V and 13 from J, leaving 15 bases between them. The CDR3 DNA follows: TGTGCCAGCAGCCAGTCGGAAGGGGGACTGTTTTTT. Translated: CASSQSEGGLFF.

This clone was seen only once. The chain is built from TRBV4-2 and TRBJ2-2; D is perhaps TRBD2 (6 bases). This CDR3 contains 16 residues. V was clipped by 0 bases and J by 1 base, with 9 bases between them. Germline V gene data show CDR1 as LGHNA and CDR2 as YNFKEQ. CDR3 region: CASSQELGGNTGELFF. Here the CDR3 DNA reads TGTGCCAGCAGCCAAGAACTGGGGGGGAACACCGGGGAGCTGTTTTTT.

The CDR3 DNA sequence: TGTGCCAGCAGTCCGGACTCTCACTCCTACAATGAGCAGTTCTTC. Residues: CASSPDSHSYNEQFF. V usage is TRBV28 and J usage is TRBJ2-1; possible D gene TRBD2, 5 bases. Trimming pared 5 bases from V and 0 bases from J, leaving 11 bases between. Germline CDR1 is MDHEN and CDR2 is SYDVKM. The CDR3 consists of 15 residues.

CDR3 nucleotides: TGTGCCAGCAGTCAGGGGGCGCAGGTAATAGGAAAACTGTTTTTT. The encoded protein is CASSQGAQVIGKLFF. V is TRBV5-5 and J is TRBJ1-4; 8 positions agree with TRBD1. Per germline, CDR1 SGHKS and CDR2 YYEKEE (reference sequence). The CDR3 covers 15 residues. Germline trimming cut 5 bases from V and 10 bases from J; bases unmatched to any gene: 13.